This TCR beta chain is drawn from a study of blood T cell repertoires in COVID-19. Study information: Material from acute and convalescent COVID-19 was sourced from the United States, Italy and Spain.

Libraries were prepared by immunoSEQ multiplex PCR; TCRdb keeps only in-frame clonotypes and omits some of them. The repertoire holds 150,000 to 200,000 clones, 60% to 85% seen once, with roughly 8.7% in the top ten. CDR1 is SQVTM, CDR2 ANQGSEA, per germline. The CDR3 extends over 17 amino acids. J was trimmed by 6 bases and V by 6 bases; bases with no gene match: 18. The clonotype comes from a woman aged 45-65 years with active or convalescent COVID-19. The V and J genes are TRBV29-1 and TRBJ2-4; 9 bases fit TRBD2. The sample comprised peripheral blood. This chain's CDR3 is CSVTGALSGRRRNIQYF. The DNA for the CDR3 is TGCAGCGTCACCGGGGCCCTTAGCGGGAGAAGGAGAAACATTCAGTACTTC.